One and the same sample provided the 10 T cell receptor beta chains below, sequenced in a study of shared T cell receptors in the human thymus. The table came from immunoSEQ multiplex PCR; TCRdb's copy has only in-frame clones and leaves some out. This sample has more than 550,000 clones, with approximately 85% found just once. These data were likewise used in another study, on human thymus T cells.

Source material: thymocytes. The receptors derive from a girl under three years old with a congenital heart defect.

The CDR3 DNA reads as TGTGCCAGCAGCTTATCGGGTAGCGGGGGGCCCTTTCTCACCGGGGAGCTGTTTTTT. Amino acid sequence: CASSLSGSGGPFLTGELFF. V and J are TRBV7-3 and TRBJ2-2, with 10 positions matching TRBD2. The CDR3 extends over 19 amino acids. V dropped 2 bases and J dropped 4; count of bases not matched to a gene: 13. Germline-derived CDR1 and CDR2 are SGHTA and FQGTGA.

This chain uses TRBV6-1 with TRBJ2-3; D perhaps matches TRBD1 (5 bases). Germline V gene lookup returns CDR1 MNHNS and CDR2 SASEGT. CDR3 length: 18 residues. Trimming pared 4 bases from V and 6 bases from J, leaving 26 bases between. Here the CDR3 DNA reads TGTGCCAGCAGTGGAACCTACAGGACCGCGTTTCGTCTGGATACGCAGTATTTT. Residues: CASSGTYRTAFRLDTQYF.

The rearrangement links TRBV7-2 to TRBJ1-2, with a possible D match to TRBD1 (5 bases). Looked up from germline, CDR1 is SGHTA and CDR2 is FQGNSA. This CDR3 is built from 12 residues. The germline V and J ends were trimmed by 5 bases and 6 bases, with 10 bases remaining between them. The CDR3 DNA is TGTGCCAGCAGCCGCCTCAGGGATGGCTACACCTTC. This translates into CASSRLRDGYTF.

This clone was detected only once. V is TRBV28 and J is TRBJ1-4, with 9 bases fitting TRBD1. This CDR3 has 15 amino acids. Germline assignment: CDR1 MDHEN and CDR2 SYDVKM. With V trimmed by 6 bases and J by 11 bases, 13 bases remained unmatched. CDR3 protein: CASSPTGTGPLKLFF. For the CDR3, the DNA is TGTGCCAGCAGCCCAACCGGGACAGGGCCATTGAAACTGTTTTTT.

V is TRBV4-3 and J is TRBJ1-1, with a weak D call TRBD1 (5 bases). CDR3 size: 15 residues. Germline CDR1 and CDR2: LGHNA and YSLEER. The V end lost 1 base, the J end lost 3 bases, and 12 bases lay between the germline ends. CDR3 nucleotides: TGCGCCAGCAGCCAAGCAAGGGGTTTAGACACTGAAGCTTTCTTT. This encodes CASSQARGLDTEAFF.

The rearrangement links TRBV7-2 to TRBJ2-3; D perhaps matches TRBD1 (5 bases). The germline V gene encodes CDR1 SGHTA and CDR2 FQGNSA. This CDR3 has 19 amino acids. V lost 2 bases and J lost 6, with 27 bases in between. In DNA form, the CDR3 reads TGTGCCAGCAGCTTATTTTTGGAGTGTGGGCTCAGGGCTGACGATACGCAGTATTTT. This codes for CASSLFLECGLRADDTQYF.

This chain joins TRBV10-1 and TRBJ2-7; D gene ambiguous. The CDR3 runs 8 residues. Looked up from germline, CDR1 is WNHNN and CDR2 is SYGVQD (reference sequence). V lost 9 bases and J 7 bases, leaving 4 bases between the germline ends. The CDR3 nucleotides read TGCGCCAGTCCGGAGCAGTACTTC. This translates into CASPEQYF.

This chain uses TRBV6-5 with TRBJ1-4, with TRBD1 identical over 8 bases. V shed 2 bases and J 8 bases; nucleotides not matched to a gene: 10. CDR3 length equals 16 residues. The V gene's germline CDR1 is MNHEY and CDR2 SVGAGI. CDR3 nucleotides: TGTGCCAGCAGTTACGGGGCCAGGGGGCGAAGCGAAAAACTGTTTTTT. It encodes CASSYGARGRSEKLFF.

V is TRBV5-1 and J is TRBJ2-5; 7 nucleotides agree with TRBD2. CDR1 and CDR2 (germline): SGHRS, YFSETQ. The CDR3 covers 17 residues. Trimming cost V 0 bases and J 2 bases; bases outside gene matches: 10. CDR3 residues: CASSLELAARSQETQYF. The CDR3 coding sequence is TGCGCCAGCAGCTTGGAGCTAGCGGCCAGGTCACAAGAGACCCAGTACTTC.

This sequence joins TRBV25-1 and TRBJ1-2; perhaps TRBD1 as D (6 bases). Looked up from germline, CDR1 is MGHDK and CDR2 is SYGVNS. V lost 4 bases, J lost 6 bases, and 18 bases lay in between. CDR3 size: 15 residues. Here the CDR3 DNA reads TGTGCCAGCAGTGGGAATCAGGGGAAGAGGGATGGCTACACCTTC. Its protein is CASSGNQGKRDGYTF.